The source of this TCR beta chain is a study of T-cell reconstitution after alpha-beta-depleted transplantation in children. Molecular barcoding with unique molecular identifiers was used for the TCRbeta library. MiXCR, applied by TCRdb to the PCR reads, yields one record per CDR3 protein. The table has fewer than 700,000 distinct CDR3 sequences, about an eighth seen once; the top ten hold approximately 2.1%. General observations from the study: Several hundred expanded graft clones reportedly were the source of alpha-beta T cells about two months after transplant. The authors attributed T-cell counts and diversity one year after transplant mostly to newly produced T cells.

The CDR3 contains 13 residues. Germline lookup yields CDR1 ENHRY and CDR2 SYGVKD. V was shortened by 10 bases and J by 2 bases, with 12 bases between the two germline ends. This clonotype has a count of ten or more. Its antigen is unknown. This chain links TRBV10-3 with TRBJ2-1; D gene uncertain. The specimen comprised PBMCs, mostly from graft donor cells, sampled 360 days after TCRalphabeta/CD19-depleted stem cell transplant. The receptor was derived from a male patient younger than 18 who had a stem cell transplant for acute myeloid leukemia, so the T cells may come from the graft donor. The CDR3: CATQAETYNEQFF. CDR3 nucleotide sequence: TGTGCCACCCAGGCGGAGACCTACAATGAGCAGTTCTTC.